A single sample gave rise to the 23 T cell receptor beta chains below, sequenced in a study of early T cells in non-severe SARS-CoV-2 infection. One entry per CDR3 protein, called by TCRdb with MiXCR from the 5' RACE reads. The sample has 25,000 to 35,000 distinct CDR3 sequences, approximately 5.4% seen once; the top ten hold 10% to 15%. Input material: whole blood. All receptors come from an adult who was a healthcare worker with PCR-confirmed SARS-CoV-2 infection or an uninfected control (not recorded which).

The gene calls are TRBV12-3 or TRBV12-4 and TRBJ1-2, with D tentatively TRBD1 (6 bases). This CDR3 has 15 amino acids. V gave up 4 bases and J gave up 8 bases, with 20 bases separating them. CDR3 bases: TGTGCCAGCAGTTCCAGACTAACAGGGTCCCGGGGCTACACCTTC. It codes for CASSSRLTGSRGYTF.

The CDR3 DNA reads TGTGCCAGCAGCCAAGAGACAGGGGGCGGCTACACCTTC. The encoded protein is CASSQETGGGYTF. This chain uses TRBV3-1 with TRBJ1-2; 10 nucleotides match TRBD1. CDR1 and CDR2 from the germline V gene are LGHDT and YNNKEL (reference sequence). This CDR3 comprises 13 residues. Losses at the gene ends were 0 bases for V and 8 bases for J; bases not matched to a gene: 0.

This clonotype was detected ten times or more. This chain links TRBV10-2 with TRBJ1-5; TRBD1 is a possible D gene (5 bases). The germline V gene has CDR1 WSHSY and CDR2 SAAADI. Trimming stripped 4 bases from V and 2 bases from J, with 9 bases between. This CDR3 is 14 amino acids long. The DNA for the CDR3 is TGCGCCAGCAGTGCGACGGGGGGCAATCAGCCCCAGCATTTT. Amino acids: CASSATGGNQPQHF.

This clonotype appeared many times. This rearrangement joins TRBV7-3 to TRBJ2-1, with TRBD2 as a possible D gene (6 bases). The germline V gene encodes CDR1 SGHTA and CDR2 FQGTGA. This CDR3 has 12 residues. Trimming removed 2 bases from V and 9 bases from J, with 8 bases in between. The CDR3 spells CASSLSGGEQFF. CDR3 bases: TGTGCCAGCAGCTTATCCGGGGGTGAGCAGTTCTTC.

This clonotype was observed many times. This chain links TRBV7-6 with TRBJ2-5; 7 positions match TRBD2. With 3 bases clipped from V and 2 bases from J, the junction kept 15 bases outside the gene matches. CDR1 is SGHVS, CDR2 FNYEAQ, per germline. This CDR3 is 18 amino acids long. Here the CDR3 DNA reads TGTGCCAGCAGCTTTAGGTTGGGAGCGGGGCACCTGCAAGAGACCCAGTACTTC. Translating gives CASSFRLGAGHLQETQYF.

This clonotype was found many times. The V call is TRBV15, the J call TRBJ2-5; possibly TRBD1 for D (7 bases). The CDR3 contains 14 residues. V lost 5 bases, J lost 3 bases, and 13 bases lay in between. Looked up from germline, CDR1 is LNHNV and CDR2 is YYDKDF (reference sequence). In nucleotides, the CDR3 is TGTGCCACCAGCTACGACAGGGAGGAAGAGACCCAGTACTTC. This codes for CATSYDREEETQYF.

This clonotype showed up many times. The chain joins TRBV12-3 or TRBV12-4 to TRBJ2-1; 7 bases align to TRBD2. Trimming removed 6 bases from V and 16 bases from J; junction bases left unmatched: 24. The CDR3 covers 16 residues. The CDR3 nucleotides read TGTGCCAGCAGCTCCCCCGCGGGGACGGCTAGCGGTGGGCATTTCTTC. It translates to CASSSPAGTASGGHFF.

This clonotype was counted once. The V call is TRBV4-1, the J call TRBJ2-4; possible D gene TRBD1, 6 bases. There are 16 residues in the CDR3. Germline CDR1 reads MGHRA; CDR2 reads YSYEKL. With 1 base removed from V and 0 bases from J, the gap between germline ends came to 10 bases. The chain's CDR3 is CASSQGTVIAKNIQYF. The CDR3 coding sequence is TGCGCCAGCAGCCAAGGGACAGTTATAGCCAAAAACATTCAGTACTTC.

This clonotype appeared many times. The chain uses TRBV6-5 and TRBJ2-7; 8 bases map to TRBD1. The germline V gene has CDR1 MNHEY and CDR2 SVGAGI. Trimming removed 6 bases from V and 6 bases from J; junction bases left unmatched: 13. The CDR3 totals 15 residues. This chain's CDR3 is CASRKHGQGAVEQYF. The CDR3 region has the DNA TGTGCCAGCAGAAAACACGGACAGGGCGCGGTCGAGCAGTACTTC.

The sample holds many counts of this clonotype. The rearrangement joins TRBV12-3 or TRBV12-4 to TRBJ1-1, with TRBD1 matching over 8 bases. This CDR3 is 14 amino acids long. Germline trimming cut 6 bases from V and 8 bases from J; bases unmatched to any gene: 11. CDR3 DNA: TGTGCCAGCAGCAGAGGGGACAGGCTGCTGGAAGCTTTCTTT. The encoded protein is CASSRGDRLLEAFF.

This clonotype was observed many times. V usage is TRBV30 and J usage is TRBJ2-3; 13 bases align to TRBD2. The germline V gene has CDR1 GTSNPN and CDR2 SVGIG (reference sequence). With V trimmed by 0 bases and J by 1 base, 16 bases remained unmatched. The CDR3 sequence is 21 residues long. The CDR3 protein is CAWSVRRTSGGSYPRTDTQYF. CDR3 DNA sequence: TGTGCCTGGAGTGTAAGAAGGACTAGCGGGGGTTCATACCCCCGCACAGATACGCAGTATTTT.

This clonotype has ten or more counts. This rearrangement joins TRBV30 to TRBJ1-1, with D hard to call. V dropped 2 bases and J dropped 1 base, with 8 bases sitting between them. This CDR3 has 13 amino acids. The germline V gene encodes CDR1 GTSNPN and CDR2 SVGIG (reference sequence). The CDR3 sequence is CAWSRQQNTEAFF. CDR3 sequence (DNA): TGTGCCTGGAGTAGACAACAGAACACTGAAGCTTTCTTT. Full variable domain (missing parts from reference TRBV30 and TRBJ1-1): SQTIHQWPATLVQPVGSPLSLECTVEGTSNPNLYWYRQAAGRGLQLLFYSVGIGQISSEVPQNLSASRPQDRQFILSSKKLLLSDSGFYLCAWSRQQNTEAFFGQGTRLTVV.

This clonotype was observed many times. This chain connects TRBV18 to TRBJ1-1; TRBD1 might be the D (5 bases). The CDR3 covers 15 residues. Trimming stripped 0 bases from V and 5 bases from J, with 13 bases between. In germline, CDR1 is KGHSH, CDR2 LQKENI. CDR3 DNA sequence: TGTGCCAGCTCACCACCTCGGGACCGGGTAACTGAAGCTTTCTTT. It specifies CASSPPRDRVTEAFF.

Here the CDR3 DNA reads TGTGCCAGCAGTGACTCGAGCCAGGGGCCAGATACGCAGTATTTT. Translation gives CASSDSSQGPDTQYF. The chain recombines TRBV6-4 with TRBJ2-3, with D tentatively TRBD1 (6 bases). The CDR3 is 15 residues long. V was cut by 0 bases and J by 4 bases, with 11 bases left in between. Germline V gives CDR1 MRHNA, CDR2 SNTAGT.

This clonotype was detected many times. The chain recombines TRBV3-1 with TRBJ1-6; D is perhaps TRBD1 (5 bases). Per the germline V gene, CDR1 is LGHDT and CDR2 is YNNKEL (reference sequence). The CDR3 covers 16 residues. The V gene lost 1 base and the J gene lost 6 bases, with 13 bases spanning the gap. The CDR3 loop reads CASSQGRDVGNSPLHF. Written as DNA, the CDR3 is TGTGCCAGCAGCCAAGGGAGGGACGTTGGTAATTCACCCCTCCACTTT.

The gene calls are TRBV10-2 and TRBJ2-7; D gene unclear. Germline V gives CDR1 WSHSY, CDR2 SAAADI. The CDR3 sequence is 12 residues long. The ends were cut back, 2 bases at V and 4 bases at J, with 6 bases in the middle. This chain's CDR3 is CASSEGRYEQYF. CDR3 sequence (DNA): TGCGCCAGCAGTGAGGGAAGGTACGAGCAGTACTTC.

The table lists this clonotype with many counts. This rearrangement joins TRBV6-1 to TRBJ1-1; a weak D match, TRBD1 (5 bases). This CDR3 has 14 amino acids. V lost 5 bases to trimming and J lost 4 bases, with 14 bases between them. Germline V gene sequence: CDR1 MNHNS, CDR2 SASEGT. The CDR3 region has the DNA TGTGCCAGCAGTCCAACGGGGGGTACCACTGAAGCTTTCTTT. This encodes CASSPTGGTTEAFF.

The genes are TRBV6-5 and TRBJ2-2; 10 bases line up with TRBD1. Germline V CDR1 and CDR2: MNHEY, SVGAGI. The CDR3 spans 15 residues. With V trimmed by 8 bases and J by 3 bases, 6 bases remained unmatched. The CDR3 DNA is TGTGCCAGCGGGACAGGACAGGGGGACACCGGGGAGCTGTTTTTT. It codes for CASGTGQGDTGELFF.

This clonotype was counted ten times or more. The genes are TRBV7-2 and TRBJ2-5; 7 bases map to TRBD2. This CDR3 is built from 15 residues. Germline CDR1 reads SGHTA; CDR2 reads FQGNSA. J gave up 2 bases and V 4 bases, and 7 bases lay outside the gene matches. CDR3: CASSSGGGPQETQYF. The CDR3 DNA reads as TGTGCCAGCAGCTCGGGCGGGGGACCTCAAGAGACCCAGTACTTC. The whole variable domain, filled in from reference TRBV7-2 and TRBJ2-5, reads GAGVSQSPSNKVTEKGKDVELRCDPISGHTALYWYRQSLGQGLEFLIYFQGNSAPDKSGLPSDRFSAERTGGSVSTLTIQRTQQEDSAVYLCASSSGGGPQETQYFGPGTRLLVL.

This clonotype was found many times. The chain's CDR3 is CAWSPRDNQPQHF. Written as DNA, the CDR3 is TGTGCCTGGAGTCCCAGGGACAATCAGCCCCAGCATTTT. This chain uses TRBV30 with TRBJ1-5; D may be TRBD1 (5 bases). Between the trimmed V and J ends, which lost 2 bases and 3 bases, there was a span of 8 bases. CDR1 is GTSNPN and CDR2 is SVGIG in the germline V gene (reference sequence). CDR3 length: 13 amino acids.

This rearrangement joins TRBV9 to TRBJ2-3; the D is unclear. Germline V gene data show CDR1 as SGDLS and CDR2 as YYNGEE. V lost 0 bases to trimming and J lost 0 bases, with 5 bases between them. The CDR3 has 14 residues. CDR3 in amino acids: CASSVEISTDTQYF. CDR3 bases: TGTGCCAGCAGCGTAGAAATTAGCACAGATACGCAGTATTTT.

There are many counts of this clonotype. The gene calls are TRBV28 and TRBJ1-2; the match to TRBD1 covers 7 bases. Per germline, CDR1 MDHEN and CDR2 SYDVKM. V was clipped by 6 bases and J by 5 bases; unmatched bases: 9. CDR3 size: 14 residues. The CDR3 DNA reads TGTGCCAGCAGCCTAGACAGGGCTCGGTATGGCTACACCTTC. This gives the protein CASSLDRARYGYTF.

This clonotype was seen ten or more times. The V call is TRBV20-1, the J call TRBJ2-7; tentatively, D is TRBD2 (6 bases). CDR3 length: 13 amino acids. Trimming left V 6 bases short and J 4 bases short, with 16 bases between. The V gene's germline CDR1 is DFQATT and CDR2 SNEGSKA (reference sequence). CDR3 bases: TGCAGTGCATGGGGGGAGGAGGGGTACGAGCAGTACTTC. Protein product: CSAWGEEGYEQYF.